The sequence of this T cell receptor beta chain was determined in a study of T cell repertoires in cytomegalovirus infection. The wider study: Recently described HLA-C-restricted plus well-studied HLA-B-restricted CMV epitopes were used. Findings of the study overall: Ex vivo responses were dominated by HLA-C-restricted CMV-specific TCR beta clonotypes.

This clonotype was counted between two and nine times. What it binds is not known. The CDR3 extends over 12 amino acids. V was cut by 6 bases and J by 8 bases, with 10 bases left in between. Germline assignment: CDR1 SEHNR and CDR2 FQNEAQ (reference sequence). A single record per CDR3 protein comes from TCRdb applying MiXCR to the reads. Seen here are around 900,000 distinct CDR3 sequences, around 31% observed once, and the top ten hold over 12%. The clonotype originates from a human donor in good health (CMV status not recorded). Some clones in this sample may be carry-over from other donors' samples. The rearrangement uses TRBV7-9 and TRBJ1-4, with D perhaps TRBD1 (6 bases). This material consisted of cultured CD8+ T cells from PBMCs, taken from culture after CMV antigen stimulation. CDR3: CASRLDREKLFF. The CDR3 nucleotides are TGTGCCAGCAGACTCGACAGGGAAAAACTGTTTTTT. The variable domain in full, completed from reference TRBV7-9 and TRBJ1-4, reads DTGVSQNPRHKITKRGQNVTFRCDPISEHNRLYWYRQTLGQGPEFLTYFQNEAQLEKSRLLSDRFSAERPKGSFSTLEIQRTEQGDSAMYLCASRLDREKLFFGSGTQLSVL.